The TCR beta chain described here comes from a study of blood T cells in healthy people across ages. On the study more broadly: About one barcoded TCR beta cDNA was captured per two T cells.

A second PCR, run for roughly 7 to 12 cycles, used a sample-barcoded 5' primer plus a J-beta primer mix. Per-sample output comprised a minimum of 2.5 million paired-end reads containing CDR3. MiXCR, applied by TCRdb to the 5' RACE reads, yields one record per CDR3 protein. The data show some 900,000 distinct CDR3 sequences, around 48% seen once. At least 6 million PBMCs were isolated per sample. There were at least 5 micrograms of total RNA extracted from every sample. The sample consisted of blood. The clonotype was recovered from a man aged 25 to 45 in good health.

CDR3 coding DNA: TGTGCCAGCAGTGTGTTGGTCTCGAACACTGAAGCTTTCTTT. Its protein is CASSVLVSNTEAFF. The V call is TRBV27, the J call TRBJ1-1; D gene uncertain. The CDR3 is 14 amino acids. V dropped 5 bases and J dropped 1 base, with 11 bases sitting between them. Germline CDR1 is MNHEY and CDR2 is SMNVEV (reference sequence).